One sample yielded the 27 T cell receptor beta chains listed below, sequenced in a study of T cell clonality in common variable immunodeficiency. Generated by immunoSEQ multiplex PCR, the TCRdb table keeps only in-frame clones and is missing some. Singletons are absent from the sample, which has tens of thousands of clones. Sequencing used peripheral blood mononuclear cells. These receptors originate from a person between 18 and 75 years old in good health.

As to this clone: Germline is not matched at one junction end, which may reflect a read error. Sequencing ends 3 residues short of the CDR3 end; the germline J gene provides the rest. This specimen includes other DNA sequences encoding the same CDR3. This chain uses TRBV7-9 with TRBJ1-3, with D uncertain. Germline assignment: CDR1 SEHNR and CDR2 FQNEAQ (reference sequence). CDR3 length equals 14 residues. The CDR3 protein is CASSLEGFLNTIYF. The sequenced part of the CDR3 DNA is TGTGCCAGCAGCTTAGAAGGGTTCCTGAACACG.

This clone came up many times. Read sequence stops 3 residues before the CDR3 end, and the germline J gene provides the missing end. J is TRBJ1-1 and V is TRBV5-1, with a possible D match to TRBD1 (5 bases). The CDR3 has 15 residues. Germline CDR1 and CDR2: SGHRS and YFSETQ. Trimming took off 4 bases at V and 2 bases at J, with 15 bases between the two ends. Incomplete CDR3 DNA: TGCGCCAGCAGCCCATGGCAGGGCGGCAACACTGAA. It codes for CASSPWQGGNTE. In full, the CDR3 is CASSPWQGGNTEAFF.

This clone has at least ten counts. The CDR3 end falls 3 residues outside the read, so it is completed with the germline J gene. This chain links TRBV6-1 with TRBJ1-2, with TRBD1 matching 7 bases. This CDR3 has 15 residues. V dropped 4 bases and J dropped 0; count of bases not matched to a gene: 5. CDR1 is MNHNS, CDR2 SASEGT, per germline. CDR3 DNA, as far as it was read: TGTGCCAGCAGTGCTGGGACAGATACTAACTATGGC. Translation gives CASSAGTDTNYG. The whole CDR3 is CASSAGTDTNYGYTF.

This clone has more than one count but fewer than ten. Incomplete CDR3 DNA: TGTGCCAGTATCCTCAGGGGCACCAATCAGCCC. This codes for CASILRGTNQP. The CDR3 as a whole reads CASILRGTNQPQHF. The rearrangement uses TRBV19 and TRBJ1-5, with D possibly being TRBD1 (6 bases). The CDR3 end falls 3 residues outside the read, so it is completed with the germline J gene. The V end was cut by 7 bases, the J end by 3 bases, with 13 bases between. CDR1 and CDR2 (germline): LNHDA, SQIVND (reference sequence). The CDR3 consists of 14 residues.

This clone showed up many times. Read coverage stops 3 residues before the CDR3 terminus; the germline J gene supplies the remainder. The chain has TRBV5-1 and TRBJ1-6; a weak D match, TRBD1 (5 bases). The germline gives CDR1 SGHRS, CDR2 YFSETQ. The length of the CDR3 is 14 residues. Trimming left V 0 bases short and J 7 bases short, with 8 bases between. CDR3 loop: CASSLARANSPLHF. Incomplete CDR3 DNA: TGCGCCAGCAGCTTGGCCAGGGCCAATTCACCC.

This clone was seen many times. Read data end 3 residues before the CDR3 end; the end is taken from the germline J gene. The chain carries TRBV30 and TRBJ2-7, with 8 bases that match TRBD1. This CDR3 is built from 14 residues. With V trimmed by 0 bases and J by 6 bases, 7 bases remained unmatched. Germline V lookup: CDR1 GTSNPN, CDR2 SVGIG (reference sequence). The CDR3 sequence is CAWSVLDRGGEQYF. Partial CDR3 DNA: TGTGCCTGGAGTGTACTTGACAGGGGCGGCGAG.

This clone has at least ten counts. Mismatch with germline at one junction end may stem from a read error. The read terminates 3 residues before the CDR3 end, so the remaining end is supplied by the germline J gene. The chain employs TRBV4-2 and TRBJ2-2; TRBD2 is a possible D gene (5 bases). CDR1 is LGHNA and CDR2 is YNFKEQ in the germline V gene. The CDR3 length is 13 residues. CDR3 loop: CASSQSGTGELFF. The CDR3 bases that were read are TGCGCCAGCAGCCAGAGCGGCACCGGGGAG.

This clone was observed many times. The read is 3 residues too short to cover the CDR3 end, so that end is filled in from the germline J gene. V and J are TRBV10-3 and TRBJ1-4; 7 bases agree with TRBD1. V lost 3 bases and J lost 2; bases outside the gene matches: 3. Per the germline V gene, CDR1 is ENHRY and CDR2 is SYGVKD. This CDR3 has 15 amino acids. CDR3 DNA, as far as it was read: TGTGCCATCAGTGAAGTGACAGGGACTAATGAAAAA. As protein: CAISEVTGTNEK. In full, the CDR3 is CAISEVTGTNEKLFF.

This clone was seen a handful of times. The read comes to an end 3 residues before the CDR3 does, leaving the germline J gene to fill in the end. The chain is built from TRBV19 and TRBJ1-5, with 9 bases identical to TRBD1. The CDR3 runs to 14 residues. Germline values: CDR1 LNHDA, CDR2 SQIVND (reference sequence). V shed 4 bases and J 5 bases; nucleotides not matched to a gene: 3. The CDR3: CASSTQGADQPQHF. The part of the CDR3 DNA that was read is TGTGCCAGTAGTACACAGGGGGCTGATCAGCCC.

This clone was seen many times. The read ends 3 residues before the CDR3 terminus; that terminus is restored from the germline J gene. The chain joins TRBV7-9 to TRBJ2-1; 7 bases fit TRBD2. Germline V CDR1 and CDR2: SEHNR, FQNEAQ (reference sequence). The junction had 6 bases not matched to a gene; V was cut back by 5 bases and J by 2 bases. The CDR3 has 15 amino acids. The sequenced CDR3 bases are TGTGCCAGCAGCCCACTGCGGGAGACCTACAATGAG. It is translated as CASSPLRETYNE. The full CDR3 protein reads CASSPLRETYNEQFF. The entire variable domain, with the rest obtained from reference TRBV7-9 and TRBJ2-1, is as follows: DTGVSQNPRHKITKRGQNVTFRCDPISEHNRLYWYRQTLGQGPEFLTYFQNEAQLEKSRLLSDRFSAERPKGSFSTLEIQRTEQGDSAMYLCASSPLRETYNEQFFGPGTRLTVL.

This clone was seen many times. Coverage ceases 3 residues before the CDR3 finishes, and the germline J gene fills in the end. V usage is TRBV7-3 and J usage is TRBJ1-3; no clear D gene. Germline V gene lookup returns CDR1 SGHTA and CDR2 FQGTGA. V dropped 1 base and J dropped 0 bases, with 22 bases sitting between them. The CDR3 is 20 amino acids. CDR3 bases read: TGTGCCAGCAGCTTAATGTACAAGAAAGAGGGTCACAACTCTGGAAACACC. Translated: CASSLMYKKEGHNSGNT. Given in full, the CDR3 is CASSLMYKKEGHNSGNTIYF.

This clone turned up a few times. The read stops 3 residues short of the end of the CDR3; the missing end is completed from the germline J gene. The chain has TRBV2 and TRBJ1-1; TRBD1 aligns across 7 bases. CDR3 length equals 14 residues. The germline V gene has CDR1 SNHLY and CDR2 FYNNEI. Trimming at V came to 5 bases and at J to 1 base, leaving 4 bases not matched to a gene. The DNA read from the CDR3 is TGTGCCAGCAGTCGACAGGGCGCGAACACTGAA. It is translated as CASSRQGANTE. The whole CDR3 is CASSRQGANTEAFF. Drawing the rest from reference TRBV2 and TRBJ1-1, the complete variable domain is EPEVTQTPSHQVTQMGQEVILRCVPISNHLYFYWYRQILGQKVEFLVSFYNNEISEKSEIFDDQFSVERPDGSNFTLKIRSTKLEDSAMYFCASSRQGANTEAFFGQGTRLTVV.

The sample holds many counts of this clone. The read ends 3 residues early relative to the CDR3; the germline J gene fills the gap. The chain uses TRBV20-1 and TRBJ2-1; 8 nucleotides agree with TRBD2. V shed 6 bases, J shed 2 bases, and the junction held 9 bases outside the gene matches. The CDR3 is 15 amino acids. Germline V gene lookup returns CDR1 DFQATT and CDR2 SNEGSKA (reference sequence). CDR3 sequence reads: CSAPAGVRTYNEQFF. The sequenced CDR3 bases are TGCAGTGCCCCAGCGGGAGTTAGGACCTACAATGAG.

With respect to this clone: The CDR3 end is not reached by the read, which stops 3 residues before it; the germline J gene fills it in. The V call is TRBV7-9, the J call TRBJ1-1; 7 bases align to TRBD1. Germline assignment: CDR1 SEHNR and CDR2 FQNEAQ (reference sequence). Losses at the gene ends were 2 bases for V and 1 base for J; bases not matched to a gene: 1. There are 14 residues in the CDR3. This CDR3 is CASSLQGGNTEAFF. Incomplete CDR3 DNA: TGTGCCAGCAGCTTACAGGGGGGGAACACTGAA.

The sample holds many counts of this clone. The read finishes 3 residues shy of the CDR3 end, and the germline J gene is used to complete it. V and J are TRBV12-3 or TRBV12-4 and TRBJ2-1, with TRBD2 identical over 7 bases. The CDR3 totals 16 residues. V lost 7 bases, J lost 4 bases, and 13 bases stayed unmatched. The covered CDR3 bases are TGTGCCAGCACTGGCATCTCTAGCGGAACTTACAATGAG. It yields the protein CASTGISSGTYNE. The full CDR3 protein is CASTGISSGTYNEQFF.

This clone was observed many times. The CDR3 end falls 3 residues outside the read, so it is completed with the germline J gene. The chain couples TRBV6-1 to TRBJ2-7, with 7 bases aligning to TRBD1. CDR1 and CDR2 (germline): MNHNS, SASEGT. The CDR3 loop spans 14 amino acids. With V trimmed by 0 bases and J by 3 bases, 2 bases remained unmatched. CDR3 amino acids: CASSEAGQFYEQYF. The CDR3 bases that were read are TGTGCCAGCAGTGAAGCGGGACAGTTCTACGAG.

This clone was seen at least ten times. This chain's CDR3 is CASSEDAGRSDEQFF. CDR3 DNA, as far as it was read: TGTGCCAGCAGTGAAGACGCGGGTAGGAGCGATGAG. The V and J genes are TRBV2 and TRBJ2-1, with a tentative D call TRBD2 (5 bases). The CDR3 is cut off 3 residues early in the read; its end comes from the germline J gene. This CDR3 has 15 residues. Between the trimmed V and J ends, which lost 1 base and 8 bases, there was a span of 15 bases. Germline values: CDR1 SNHLY, CDR2 FYNNEI. Based on the CDR3 plus reference TRBV2 and TRBJ2-1, the full variable domain is EPEVTQTPSHQVTQMGQEVILRCVPISNHLYFYWYRQILGQKVEFLVSFYNNEISEKSEIFDDQFSVERPDGSNFTLKIRSTKLEDSAMYFCASSEDAGRSDEQFFGPGTRLTVL.

Ten or more counts support this clone. The read ends 3 residues shy of where the CDR3 ends; the end is completed using the germline J gene. The V and J genes are TRBV5-1 and TRBJ2-1; tentatively, D is TRBD2 (5 bases). The CDR3 has 13 amino acids. The germline gives CDR1 SGHRS, CDR2 YFSETQ. With 0 bases removed from V and 7 bases from J, the gap between germline ends came to 8 bases. This chain's CDR3 is CASSLELVNEQFF. CDR3 bases read: TGCGCCAGCAGCTTGGAACTAGTAAATGAG.

This clone was observed at least ten times. The CDR3 end is not reached by the read, which stops 3 residues before it; the germline J gene fills it in. The chain joins TRBV7-2 to TRBJ1-3; TRBD1 aligns across 7 bases. Per the germline V gene, CDR1 is SGHTA and CDR2 is FQGNSA. J was trimmed by 8 bases and V by 5 bases; bases with no gene match: 3. CDR3 length: 12 residues. The CDR3 DNA, read in part, is TGTGCCAGCAGCAACAGGGGTGACACC. It is translated as CASSNRGDT. Given in full, the CDR3 is CASSNRGDTIYF.

This clone has ten or more counts. The observed sequence ends 3 residues before the CDR3 terminus, with the missing tail filled in from the germline J gene. The genes are TRBV30 and TRBJ2-7; D is perhaps TRBD1 (5 bases). The CDR3 consists of 11 residues. Germline V lookup: CDR1 GTSNPN, CDR2 SVGIG (reference sequence). The V gene lost 4 bases and the J gene lost 4 bases, with 8 bases spanning the gap. The CDR3 spells CAWTDRYEQYF. CDR3 bases read: TGTGCCTGGACCGACAGATACGAG.

In the case of this clone: Read sequence stops 3 residues before the CDR3 end, and the germline J gene provides the missing end. The rearrangement uses TRBV30 and TRBJ2-4; TRBD1 might be the D (5 bases). The CDR3 loop spans 14 amino acids. CDR1 and CDR2 from the germline V gene are GTSNPN and SVGIG (reference sequence). The CDR3 is CAWSAVTVVYGQYF. The covered CDR3 bases are TGTGCCTGGAGTGCCGTGACAGTCGTGTATGGT. Full variable domain (outside the CDR3, taken from reference TRBV30 and TRBJ2-4): SQTIHQWPATLVQPVGSPLSLECTVEGTSNPNLYWYRQAAGRGLQLLFYSVGIGQISSEVPQNLSASRPQDRQFILSSKKLLLSDSGFYLCAWSAVTVVYGQYFGAGTRLSVL.

This clone has ten or more counts. The read falls 3 residues short of the CDR3 end, and the missing part is taken from the germline J gene. The chain employs TRBV6-2 or TRBV6-3 and TRBJ2-7; TRBD1 matches at 10 bases. The CDR3 runs 13 residues. Trimming removed 6 bases from V and 2 bases from J; junction bases left unmatched: 1. In germline, CDR1 is MNHEY, CDR2 SVGEGT. This CDR3 is CASRGTGAYEQYF. The covered CDR3 bases are TGTGCCAGCAGAGGGACAGGGGCCTACGAG.

Details on this clone: The sequenced fragment ends 3 residues before the CDR3 boundary, so the rest is inferred from the germline J gene. The genes are TRBV19 and TRBJ1-5, with D possibly matching TRBD1 (5 bases). The ends were cut back, 5 bases at V and 6 bases at J, with 17 bases in the middle. The germline CDR1 and CDR2 sequences are LNHDA and SQIVND (reference sequence). The CDR3 runs 15 residues. CDR3 protein: CASSSLTVEAQPQHF. CDR3 bases read: TGTGCCAGTAGTTCCCTGACAGTAGAGGCTCAGCCC.

Concerning this clone itself: Read data end 3 residues before the CDR3 end; the end is taken from the germline J gene. This rearrangement joins TRBV18 to TRBJ1-2, with D unclear. Germline CDR1 and CDR2: KGHSH and LQKENI. This CDR3 is 15 amino acids long. The sequenced part of the CDR3 DNA is TGTGCCAGCTCACCCCCCAGCGGGATCACAGATACC. Its protein product is CASSPPSGITDT. The complete CDR3 reads CASSPPSGITDTYTF.

This clone appeared a few times. The CDR3 end lies 3 residues beyond the end of the read and is filled in from the germline J gene. V is TRBV30 and J is TRBJ2-3; 11 bases agree with TRBD1. The CDR3 covers 15 residues. Per germline, CDR1 GTSNPN and CDR2 SVGIG (reference sequence). The CDR3 loop reads CAWALGTGGNQPQYF. The part of the CDR3 DNA that was read is TGTGCCTGGGCCCTCGGGACAGGGGGAAATCAGCCG.

Concerning this clone: The read falls 3 residues short of the CDR3 end, and the missing part is taken from the germline J gene. The chain carries TRBV18 and TRBJ1-6; TRBD1 matches 7 bases. Germline V gives CDR1 KGHSH, CDR2 LQKENI. The length of the CDR3 is 13 residues. Trimming at V came to 4 bases and at J to 8 bases, leaving 2 bases not matched to a gene. This chain's CDR3 is CASSQDRDSPLHF. The part of the CDR3 DNA that was read is TGTGCCAGCTCACAAGACAGGGATTCACCC.

This clone was found many times. The read falls 3 residues short of the CDR3 end, and the missing part is taken from the germline J gene. The chain recombines TRBV19 with TRBJ1-2; perhaps TRBD1 as D (6 bases). Germline V lookup: CDR1 LNHDA, CDR2 SQIVND (reference sequence). The CDR3 consists of 16 residues. V lost 4 bases and J 4 bases, leaving 19 bases between the germline ends. The sequenced CDR3 bases are TGTGCCAGTAGTACAGGGAACCTCAGGGGCAGCTATGGC. It translates to CASSTGNLRGSYG. The entire CDR3 reads CASSTGNLRGSYGYTF.